The subject of this entry is one TCR beta chain. No cognate antigen has been identified for it. No much larger clonotype is one base removed from it; base qualities were not supplied. Germline trimming amounts to 4 bases on V and 8 bases on J, with 10 as the count of junction bases outside the gene matches. CDR1 and CDR2 are read off the germline V gene as SNHLY and FYNNEI. Taken from cysteine to phenylalanine, the CDR3 has 15 residues. Here the CDR3 DNA is all that survives: 45 bases in frame from base 1. In the prospective study, participants were roughly 18 to 100 years old, resided in about two dozen geographic areas of the United States, and were enrolled through a virtual design. In the prospective study, participants were assigned to cohorts based on the clinical history participants reported in a screening survey and a study questionnaire. Recovered participants in ImmuneRACE Cohort 3 were defined as having two consecutive negative NP/OP PCR tests, clearance from a healthcare professional, or resolution of symptoms. Mobile phlebotomists in the prospective study collected whole blood, serum and a nasopharyngeal or oropharyngeal swab from every participant. Participants in the prospective study had the option to provide additional blood draws and questionnaires over a 2-month period. Before DNA extraction, blood samples from the prospective study were shipped at room temperature or frozen.

This entry is derived from a study of blood T cell repertoires in COVID-19 (dated by TCRdb to 2018 to 2021). Looking at the study overall: Samples from collaborators originated in the United States, Italy and Spain and spanned both the acute and convalescent phases of COVID-19. The prospective study material was composed of cDNA or gDNA derived from T cells, B-cell-depleted T cells, or PBMCs. Deeply sampled blood TCRbeta repertoires from subjects exposed to, actively infected with, or recovered from COVID-19 were included in the dataset. A freely available public database, intended as a resource for researchers studying the immune response to SARS-CoV-2, is where the repertoires were released. Samples were obtained from the ongoing ImmuneRACE study (first 160 participants) and from about 1,300 subjects provided by 6 global collaborators. A de-identified subject ID, COVID-19 status, age in years and sex were almost always included in the sample metadata. Where available, HLA class I and class II types were obtained from metadata supplied by the sample provider rather than from assay-based typing.

Study-level results and caveats: The quantity of clinical and demographic metadata differed by source and by participant and was supplied without curation.

The immunoSEQ Assay, a bias-controlled multiplex PCR, was used to amplify TCRbeta CDR3 regions from genomic DNA. In the authors' own workflow: The number of nucleated cells in each sample was estimated from the amplification of reference gene primers within the assay. To quantify the absolute abundance of each unique TCRbeta CDR3 rearrangement, sequence reads were collapsed and filtered. For each sample, productive Simpson clonality was calculated by taking the square root of Simpson's diversity index across productive rearrangements. TCRdb took over this immuneACCESS table, retaining in-frame rearrangements with V and J assigned. Such tables are incomplete; in checked studies, under half of the missing clones stem from an unresolved V gene, and the remainder is unexplained. V and J calls and clone size come straight from that table; D and trimming were deduced from the DNA. Within this sample are about 300,000 clones, with 75% to 90% of them counted one time only. The ten largest clones take up 1.7% of the sample.

Recombination joined TRBV2 with TRBJ2-3, with 9 bases matching TRBD2. The TCR was taken from a woman aged 40 to 50 who had recovered from COVID-19. Sequencing was performed on PBMCs or T cells enriched from blood (not recorded which). The CDR3 in this case is CASSGYGTSSATQYF. In nucleotides, the sequence is TGTGCCAGCAGTGGCTACGGGACTAGCAGTGCTACGCAGTATTTT.